A selection of T cell receptor beta chains follows, all from one sample in a study of lymphopenia after photon versus proton radiotherapy. Assay: immunoSEQ multiplex PCR; the TCRdb copy retains only in-frame clones and omits some. The sample consists of approximately 30,000 clones, around 81% of them appearing once. Sequenced here: peripheral blood, sampled from a patient treated with photon-based radiotherapy. All receptors come from a man over 45 with gastric cancer. The CDR3 runs from the conserved cysteine through the conserved F or W. Each record gives: clone size, V gene, D gene, J gene, CDR3 DNA, CDR3 protein. D genes are given only for firm matches. Clone size is shown for a subset of rows, as once, few, many or a class of expanded clone.

-	TRBV19	-	TRBJ1-2	TGTGCCAGTAGTCTCGAGCACTATGGCTACACCTTC	CASSLEHYGYTF
-	TRBV5-4	-	TRBJ1-1	TGTGCCAGCACCCGGGAGGTCGTGAACACTGAAGCTTTCTTT	CASTREVVNTEAFF
-	TRBV4-1	TRBD2	TRBJ2-3	TGCGCCAGCAGCCAAGATCCGGGACTAGCGGGGGGGCGACGCACAGATACGCAGTATTTT	CASSQDPGLAGGRRTDTQYF
-	TRBV19	-	TRBJ2-1	TGTGCCAGTAGTCGAAACAATGAGCAGTTCTTC	CASSRNNEQFF
-	TRBV11-2	TRBD2	TRBJ2-3	TGTGCCAGCAGATCGACTAGCGGGGCGGATACGCAGTATTTT	CASRSTSGADTQYF
-	TRBV7-2	-	TRBJ2-7	TGTGCCAGCAGCACCGGACAAAAAATTTACGAGCAGTACTTC	CASSTGQKIYEQYF
-	TRBV6-5	TRBD2	TRBJ2-2	TGTGCCAGCAGCCGGGGGGGAACCGGGGAGCTGTTTTTT	CASSRGGTGELFF
-	TRBV5-1	-	TRBJ2-2	TGCGCCAGCAGCTCCCGTCAAACCGGGGAGCTGTTTTTT	CASSSRQTGELFF
-	TRBV30	-	TRBJ1-2	TGTGCCTGGAGTAGTCAAGGGGACTATGGCTACACCTTC	CAWSSQGDYGYTF
-	TRBV11-3	-	TRBJ2-3	TGTGCCAGCAGTCCTACAGGGTACGGCGCAGATACGCAGTATTTT	CASSPTGYGADTQYF
-	TRBV5-1	-	TRBJ2-3	TGCGCCAGCACACGGGGGTTGGGGGCAGATACGCAGTATTTT	CASTRGLGADTQYF
once	TRBV30	-	TRBJ2-5	TGTGCCTGGAGTGTACGGTGGGAGACCCAGTACTTC	CAWSVRWETQYF
-	TRBV30	TRBD1	TRBJ1-2	TGTGCCTGGAGTGTTGCGCAGGGGGGGACCTTC	CAWSVAQGGTF
-	TRBV5-1	TRBD1	TRBJ2-7	TGCGCCAGCAGCATAAGACAGGGGTCAAACTACGAGCAGTACTTC	CASSIRQGSNYEQYF
once	TRBV5-1	TRBD1	TRBJ1-1	TGCGCCAGCAGCTTGACAGGGGGAGGCAATGAAGCTTTCTTT	CASSLTGGGNEAFF
few	TRBV21-1	-	TRBJ1-1	TGTGCCAGCAGCCCCAAGTGGGCAATGAACACTGAAGCTTTCTTT	CASSPKWAMNTEAFF
-	TRBV15	-	TRBJ2-6	TGTGCCACCAGGGGGCCGGGTGGGGCCAACGTCCTGACTTTC	CATRGPGGANVLTF
-	TRBV6-6	-	TRBJ1-2	TGTGCCAGCAGTTACGAGCGCGGTGGCTACACCTTC	CASSYERGGYTF
-	TRBV2	TRBD1	TRBJ2-2	TGTGCCAGCAGCCGACAGGGTTCACCGGTGGAGCTGTTTTTT	CASSRQGSPVELFF